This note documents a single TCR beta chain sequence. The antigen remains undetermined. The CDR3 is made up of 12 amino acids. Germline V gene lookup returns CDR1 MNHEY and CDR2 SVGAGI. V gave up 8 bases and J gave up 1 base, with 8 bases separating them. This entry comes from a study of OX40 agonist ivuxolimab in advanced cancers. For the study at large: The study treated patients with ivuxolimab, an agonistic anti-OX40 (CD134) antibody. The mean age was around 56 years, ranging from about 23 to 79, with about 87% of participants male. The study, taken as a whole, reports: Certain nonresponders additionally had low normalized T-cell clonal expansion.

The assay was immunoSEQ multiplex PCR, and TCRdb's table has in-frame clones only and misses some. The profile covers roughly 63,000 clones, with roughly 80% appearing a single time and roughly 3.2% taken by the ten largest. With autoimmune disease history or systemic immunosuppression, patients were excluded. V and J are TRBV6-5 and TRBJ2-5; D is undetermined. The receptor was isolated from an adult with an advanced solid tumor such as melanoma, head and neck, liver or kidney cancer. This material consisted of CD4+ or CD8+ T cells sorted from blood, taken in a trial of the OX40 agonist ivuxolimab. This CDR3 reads CASGGPQETQYF. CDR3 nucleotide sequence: TGTGCCAGCGGTGGCCCCCAAGAGACCCAGTACTTC.